These 32 T cell receptor beta chains were all obtained from the same sample, sequenced in a study of T cell responses to AZD1222 COVID-19 vaccine. The repertoire was sequenced with immunoSEQ multiplex PCR; TCRdb's copy has only in-frame clones and lacks some. The profile shows around 190,000 clones, around nine tenths of them singletons. The sample in question was peripheral blood, obtained on day 0 of AZD1222 vaccination. Source of these receptors: an adult in good health.

The V call is TRBV14, the J call TRBJ2-7; unclear D gene. Germline values: CDR1 SGHDN, CDR2 FVKESK. The CDR3 covers 16 residues. Trimming stripped 0 bases from V and 2 bases from J, with 14 bases between. The chain's CDR3 is CASSQEGTVLTYEQYF. The CDR3 nucleotides are TGTGCCAGCAGCCAAGAGGGAACAGTACTAACCTACGAGCAGTACTTC.

This clone was counted a single time. The rearrangement uses TRBV5-1 and TRBJ1-1; D is undetermined. Germline V gives CDR1 SGHRS, CDR2 YFSETQ. The V gene lost 4 bases and the J gene lost 5 bases, with 15 bases spanning the gap. The CDR3 is made up of 14 amino acids. The CDR3 reads CASSDNPTGTEAFF. CDR3 DNA: TGCGCCAGCAGCGACAACCCGACGGGGACTGAAGCTTTCTTT.

The chain recombines TRBV27 with TRBJ2-7, with TRBD2 as a possible D gene (6 bases). Germline CDR1 is MNHEY and CDR2 is SMNVEV (reference sequence). The V end lost 10 bases, the J end lost 3 bases, and 19 bases lay between the germline ends. CDR3 length: 14 residues. CDR3 bases: TGTGCCAATTGGGTTAGCGGTGGGGTCTACGAGCAGTACTTC. Its protein is CANWVSGGVYEQYF.

This chain links TRBV18 with TRBJ2-7, with 10 bases aligning to TRBD1. J gave up 6 bases and V 3 bases, and 5 bases lay outside the gene matches. The CDR3 consists of 14 residues. Germline V gives CDR1 KGHSH, CDR2 LQKENI. Here the CDR3 reads CASSPIGDRGEQYF. CDR3 DNA: TGTGCCAGCTCACCTATAGGGGACAGGGGCGAGCAGTACTTC.

CDR3 DNA sequence: TGTGCCAGCAGCGTAGAAGAGACCCAGTACTTC. Translation: CASSVEETQYF. This sequence joins TRBV9 and TRBJ2-5; the D is unclear. Germline V gives CDR1 SGDLS, CDR2 YYNGEE. This CDR3 contains 11 residues. The V end was cut by 0 bases, the J end by 3 bases, with 0 bases between. The variable domain in full, completed from reference TRBV9 and TRBJ2-5, reads DSGVTQTPKHLITATGQRVTLRCSPRSGDLSVYWYQQSLDQGLQFLIQYYNGEERAKGNILERFSAQQFPDLHSELNLSSLELGDSALYFCASSVEETQYFGPGTRLLVL.

The V call is TRBV5-1, the J call TRBJ1-3; D remains unclear. The CDR3 sequence is 16 residues long. Trimming took off 0 bases at V and 2 bases at J, with 12 bases between the two ends. Germline V CDR1 and CDR2: SGHRS, YFSETQ. The CDR3 sequence is CASSLVSVITGNTIYF. The CDR3 DNA reads TGCGCCAGCAGCTTGGTCTCAGTAATTACTGGAAACACCATATATTTT.

J is TRBJ1-4 and V is TRBV5-1; tentative D call: TRBD1 (5 bases). The CDR3 extends over 14 amino acids. Germline-derived CDR1 and CDR2 are SGHRS and YFSETQ. V was clipped by 4 bases and J by 2 bases, with 9 bases between them. The CDR3 DNA reads TGCGCCAGCAGCGGATGGGGGACTAATGAAAAACTGTTTTTT. Protein product: CASSGWGTNEKLFF.

On this clone: A much larger clone differs by one base, so this may be a read error. This chain uses TRBV27 with TRBJ2-7; 11 bases are a match to TRBD2. The CDR3 is 14 amino acids. The germline V gene has CDR1 MNHEY and CDR2 SMNVEV (reference sequence). Unmatched junction bases numbered 2, after V lost 4 bases and J lost 3 bases. The CDR3 coding sequence is TGTGCCAGCAGTTCCGGGACTAGCGGCTACGAGCAGTACTTC. This gives the protein CASSSGTSGYEQYF.

The V and J genes are TRBV5-1 and TRBJ2-5; D is unclear. Germline V gene sequence: CDR1 SGHRS, CDR2 YFSETQ. Trimming shortened V by 5 bases and J by 0 bases, and 17 bases separated the two germline ends. The CDR3 contains 16 residues. CDR3 DNA sequence: TGCGCCAGCAGTCCTGCTACGCAGGTGGACCAAGAGACCCAGTACTTC. Its protein is CASSPATQVDQETQYF.

V and J are TRBV18 and TRBJ1-4; no reliable D call. Trimming cost V 1 base and J 8 bases, with 11 bases left between them. The CDR3 covers 14 residues. The germline gives CDR1 KGHSH, CDR2 LQKENI. CDR3 DNA sequence: TGTGCCAGCTCACCACGGGTCCCTGAGGAAAAACTGTTTTTT. Amino acids: CASSPRVPEEKLFF.

The chain is built from TRBV6-5 and TRBJ1-2; 8 positions agree with TRBD1. The ends lost 6 bases at V and 3 bases at J; junction bases unmatched: 6. The CDR3 sequence is 14 residues long. Germline CDR1 is MNHEY and CDR2 is SVGAGI. The CDR3, as DNA: TGTGCCAGCAGCGCAGACAGGGGACACTATGGCTACACCTTC. Encoded protein: CASSADRGHYGYTF.

The chain carries TRBV28 and TRBJ1-2; the D is unclear. Germline V gene data show CDR1 as MDHEN and CDR2 as SYDVKM. The CDR3 sequence is 12 residues long. V lost 6 bases, J lost 5 bases, and 10 bases lay in between. The CDR3, as DNA: TGTGCCAGCAGCCAACGGGTATATGGCTACACCTTC. Its protein is CASSQRVYGYTF.

The rearrangement links TRBV7-6 to TRBJ2-7; 8 bases match TRBD2. V dropped 5 bases and J dropped 0; count of bases not matched to a gene: 9. Germline V gives CDR1 SGHVS, CDR2 FNYEAQ. The CDR3 is 16 residues long. The CDR3 loop reads CASSPATGGNSYEQYF. The DNA of the CDR3 is TGTGCCAGCAGCCCAGCGACGGGGGGGAACTCCTACGAGCAGTACTTC.

This sequence joins TRBV3-1 (or the pseudogene TRBV3-2) and TRBJ2-7, with D possibly called TRBD1 or TRBD2 (5 bases each). The CDR3 has 13 residues. The V gene's germline CDR1 is LGHDT and CDR2 YNNKEL (reference sequence). V gave up 4 bases and J gave up 6 bases, with 13 bases separating them. The DNA of the CDR3 is TGTGCCAGCAGCCCAGGGACGGGGAGCGAGCAGTACTTC. It yields the protein CASSPGTGSEQYF.

V is TRBV9 and J is TRBJ1-4; D unresolved. CDR1 is SGDLS and CDR2 is YYNGEE in the germline V gene. The V end lost 0 bases, the J end lost 4 bases, and 7 bases lay between the germline ends. This CDR3 region has 14 residues. CDR3 bases: TGTGCCAGCAGCGTAGGGCAGATTAATGAAAAACTGTTTTTT. This encodes CASSVGQINEKLFF.

The chain carries TRBV5-6 and TRBJ1-5; D may be TRBD1 (5 bases). CDR3 length equals 15 residues. Germline loops: CDR1 SGHDT, CDR2 YYEEEE. Trimming pared 0 bases from V and 4 bases from J, leaving 11 bases between. CDR3 bases: TGTGCCAGCAGCTTGGCCGAGTGGGGGAATCAGCCCCAGCATTTT. This codes for CASSLAEWGNQPQHF.

V usage is TRBV2 and J usage is TRBJ2-1; D ambiguous. The germline V and J ends were trimmed by 6 bases and 8 bases, with 14 bases remaining between them. CDR1 and CDR2 from the germline V gene are SNHLY and FYNNEI. The CDR3 consists of 13 residues. CDR3 nucleotides: TGTGCCAGCAGCGCAGATGGGTGGTATGAGCAGTTCTTC. This sequence encodes CASSADGWYEQFF.

This CDR3 is CASRGLAANTGELFF. CDR3 DNA sequence: TGTGCCAGCAGGGGACTAGCAGCGAACACCGGGGAGCTGTTTTTT. The chain employs TRBV7-8 and TRBJ2-2; TRBD2 matches 9 bases. The CDR3 runs 15 residues. Germline V gene data show CDR1 as SGHVS and CDR2 as FQNEAQ. Trimming cost V 6 bases and J 0 bases; bases outside gene matches: 2.

This chain links TRBV28 with TRBJ1-6; the match to TRBD1 covers 7 bases. The trim removed 6 bases at V and 8 bases at J, leaving 10 bases unmatched. The CDR3 extends over 15 amino acids. From germline, CDR1 is MDHEN and CDR2 SYDVKM. CDR3 in amino acids: CASSPLDRDYSPLHF. CDR3 nucleotides: TGTGCCAGCAGCCCCCTCGACAGGGATTATTCACCCCTCCACTTT.

The J gene is TRBJ2-3, the V gene TRBV7-9; 8 nucleotides match TRBD1. Per germline, CDR1 SEHNR and CDR2 FQNEAQ (reference sequence). The CDR3 is 15 amino acids. The J segment lost 2 bases and the V segment lost 2 bases, leaving 3 bases of the junction unmatched. This chain's CDR3 is CASSLSGQVTDTQYF. The DNA for the CDR3 is TGTGCCAGCAGCTTATCGGGACAGGTCACAGATACGCAGTATTTT.

The V gene is TRBV7-8, the J gene TRBJ1-6; D call uncertain. This CDR3 spans 12 amino acids. Per germline, CDR1 SGHVS and CDR2 FQNEAQ. V gave up 0 bases and J gave up 15 bases, with 9 bases separating them. For the CDR3, the DNA is TGTGCCAGCAGCTTAGCGAAACTGGACCTCCACTTT. This codes for CASSLAKLDLHF.

CDR3 nucleotides: TGTGCCAGCAGTTACTCCGGGGGCAGCGAGCAGTACTTC. Amino acid sequence: CASSYSGGSEQYF. The rearrangement links TRBV6-5 to TRBJ2-7, with D possibly being TRBD1 or TRBD2 (6 bases each). V shed 0 bases and J shed 6 bases, with 9 bases lying between them. The CDR3 runs to 13 residues. Germline assignment: CDR1 MNHEY and CDR2 SVGAGI.

This clone was detected only a few times. The V call is TRBV27, the J call TRBJ1-2, with D perhaps matching TRBD1 (5 bases). CDR3 length: 13 amino acids. Germline-derived CDR1 and CDR2 are MNHEY and SMNVEV (reference sequence). The V end was cut by 6 bases, the J end by 6 bases, with 14 bases between. The CDR3 spells CASSATGSDGYTF. The DNA of the CDR3 is TGTGCCAGCAGCGCAACAGGATCTGATGGCTACACCTTC.

This clone has just one count. V and J are TRBV13 and TRBJ1-2; 10 bases map to TRBD1. After removal of 2 bases from V and 6 bases from J, the junction contained 21 bases not matched to a gene. The V gene's germline CDR1 is PRHDT and CDR2 FYEKMQ (reference sequence). There are 20 residues in the CDR3. This chain's CDR3 is CASSLLGTGTGVLGNDGYTF. CDR3 DNA: TGTGCCAGCAGCTTATTGGGTACCGGGACAGGGGTTTTAGGGAACGATGGCTACACCTTC.

The chain carries TRBV7-9 and TRBJ1-6, with 7 bases aligning to TRBD1. Germline loops: CDR1 SEHNR, CDR2 FQNEAQ (reference sequence). The CDR3 is made up of 16 amino acids. Unmatched junction bases numbered 7, after V lost 4 bases and J lost 4 bases. CDR3 coding DNA: TGTGCCAGCAGCTCGGACAGGCCCTTTTATAATTCACCCCTCCACTTT. Its translation is CASSSDRPFYNSPLHF.

The V call is TRBV9, the J call TRBJ2-1; 8 bases fit TRBD1. The junction had 5 bases not matched to a gene; V was cut back by 2 bases and J by 7 bases. The CDR3 contains 14 residues. Germline assignment: CDR1 SGDLS and CDR2 YYNGEE. The CDR3 sequence: CASSVTGVRNEQFF. In DNA, the CDR3 is TGTGCCAGCAGCGTGACAGGGGTAAGGAATGAGCAGTTCTTC.

This chain joins TRBV13 and TRBJ2-7; D is unclear. Trimming took off 5 bases at V and 2 bases at J, with 4 bases between the two ends. Germline values: CDR1 PRHDT, CDR2 FYEKMQ (reference sequence). The CDR3 consists of 11 residues. This chain's CDR3 is CASSLAYEQYF. DNA of the CDR3: TGTGCCAGCAGCCTAGCCTACGAGCAGTACTTC.

This rearrangement joins TRBV5-6 to TRBJ2-7; D is unresolved. The V end lost 2 bases, the J end lost 0 bases, and 0 bases lay between the germline ends. Germline CDR1 SGHDT, CDR2 YYEEEE. The CDR3 is 11 residues long. CDR3 in amino acids: CASSFSYEQYF. CDR3 DNA: TGTGCCAGCAGCTTCTCCTACGAGCAGTACTTC. Looking up the rest from reference TRBV5-6 and TRBJ2-7 gives the full variable domain: DAGVTQSPTHLIKTRGQQVTLRCSPKSGHDTVSWYQQALGQGPQFIFQYYEEEERQRGNFPDRFSGHQFPNYSSELNVNALLLGDSALYLCASSFSYEQYFGPGTRLTVT.

This clone was counted a single time. V usage is TRBV5-4 and J usage is TRBJ1-1, with TRBD1 identical over 7 bases. V dropped 2 bases and J dropped 4; count of bases not matched to a gene: 8. Germline CDR1 SGHNT, CDR2 YYREEE (reference sequence). The CDR3 is 15 amino acids. The CDR3 DNA reads TGTGCCAGCAGCTTTAAGAAGGGGGCCGGCACTGAAGCTTTCTTT. This codes for CASSFKKGAGTEAFF.

The rearrangement joins TRBV5-1 to TRBJ2-7; 10 bases agree with TRBD1. Germline CDR1 and CDR2: SGHRS and YFSETQ. CDR3 length: 18 amino acids. The ends lost 1 base at V and 1 base at J; junction bases unmatched: 11. The CDR3 DNA reads TGCGCCAGCAGCTTGTCCCTCTTACCGGGACAGGGGTCCTACGAGCAGTACTTC. It is translated as CASSLSLLPGQGSYEQYF.

The sample holds one count of this clone. This chain connects TRBV4-1 to TRBJ1-2; D not certain. V was trimmed by 1 base and J by 5 bases, leaving 14 bases between them. The CDR3 consists of 15 residues. CDR1 and CDR2 (germline): MGHRA, YSYEKL. The CDR3 sequence is CASSQVAASGYGYTF. The CDR3 DNA reads as TGCGCCAGCAGCCAAGTGGCAGCCAGTGGGTATGGCTACACCTTC.

The rearrangement links TRBV7-2 to TRBJ2-2; weak D call: TRBD2 (6 bases). Germline CDR1 SGHTA, CDR2 FQGNSA. The CDR3 runs 14 residues. The ends were cut back, 0 bases at V and 4 bases at J, with 6 bases in the middle. As DNA, the CDR3 is TGTGCCAGCAGCTTAGCCGGGAGCACCGGGGAGCTGTTTTTT. The encoded protein is CASSLAGSTGELFF.